The 13 T cell receptor beta chains below come from one sample, sequenced in a study of shared clonotypes between healthy human individuals. CD8 cells regarded as naive lacked CD45RO, were positively chosen for CCR7, and omitted terminally differentiated effector memory CD45RA+ cells. Here immunoSEQ multiplex PCR was the method, and the copy in TCRdb shows in-frame clones only, minus some. Among some 580,000 clones listed, 95% to 98% were seen once. Input material: naive CD8+ T cells sorted from blood. The origin of the receptors is a man younger than 45 in good health.

This clone was seen once. V and J are TRBV19 and TRBJ2-3, with 8 bases identical to TRBD2. The V segment lost 6 bases and the J segment 0 bases; nucleotides outside the gene matches: 5. Looked up from germline, CDR1 is LNHDA and CDR2 is SQIVND (reference sequence). CDR3 length equals 15 residues. The CDR3 sequence: CASRRTSGSTDTQYF. The CDR3 region has the DNA TGTGCCAGTAGGAGAACTAGCGGCAGCACAGATACGCAGTATTTT. The full variable domain, completed using reference TRBV19 and TRBJ2-3, is DGGITQSPKYLFRKEGQNVTLSCEQNLNHDAMYWYRQDPGQGLRLIYYSQIVNDFQKGDIAEGYSVSREKKESFPLTVTSAQKNPTAFYLCASRRTSGSTDTQYFGPGTRLTVL.

The table lists this clone with a count of one. The chain is built from TRBV5-4 and TRBJ2-2; D is undetermined. CDR1 is SGHNT and CDR2 is YYREEE in the germline V gene (reference sequence). The CDR3 totals 17 residues. V was pared by 0 bases and J by 0 bases, with 12 bases between. CDR3 DNA: TGTGCCAGCAGCTTGGAGGTCTACAGCGCGAACACCGGGGAGCTGTTTTTT. Its translation is CASSLEVYSANTGELFF.

This clone came up once. This rearrangement joins TRBV29-1 to TRBJ1-4, with D unclear. V lost 4 bases, J lost 4 bases, and 13 bases lay in between. The CDR3 is made up of 14 amino acids. Germline V gives CDR1 SQVTM, CDR2 ANQGSEA. CDR3 protein: CSVVPPEGNEKLFF. The CDR3, as DNA: TGCAGCGTTGTTCCCCCTGAGGGTAATGAAAAACTGTTTTTT.

This clone was counted once. The CDR3 is CASIGDGGYEQYF. In DNA, the CDR3 is TGTGCCAGCATCGGGGACGGAGGCTACGAGCAGTACTTC. The chain has TRBV7-9 and TRBJ2-7; either TRBD1 or TRBD2 may supply D (5 bases each). The CDR3 consists of 13 residues. V was shortened by 7 bases and J by 3 bases, with 13 bases between the two germline ends. CDR1 SEHNR and CDR2 FQNEAQ come from the germline V gene (reference sequence).

A single count supports this clone. The chain uses TRBV11-2 and TRBJ2-1; D remains unclear. The ends were cut back, 3 bases at V and 8 bases at J, with 5 bases in the middle. This CDR3 is built from 11 residues. Per the germline V gene, CDR1 is SGHAT and CDR2 is FQNNGV. The CDR3 loop is CASSFQDEQFF. CDR3 DNA sequence: TGTGCCAGCAGCTTTCAGGATGAGCAGTTCTTC. The full variable domain, its missing parts supplied by reference TRBV11-2 and TRBJ2-1, is EAGVAQSPRYKIIEKRQSVAFWCNPISGHATLYWYQQILGQGPKLLIQFQNNGVVDDSQLPKDRFSAERLKGVDSTLKIQPAKLEDSAVYLCASSFQDEQFFGPGTRLTVL.

The rearrangement uses TRBV5-6 and TRBJ2-1; D remains unclear. This CDR3 has 11 amino acids. Per the germline V gene, CDR1 is SGHDT and CDR2 is YYEEEE. V gave up 2 bases and J gave up 7 bases, with 4 bases separating them. The CDR3 here is CASSLANEQFF. The CDR3 bases are TGTGCCAGCAGCTTAGCGAATGAGCAGTTCTTC.

J is TRBJ2-2 and V is TRBV6-6, with D unclear. Germline loops: CDR1 MNHNY, CDR2 SVGAGI (reference sequence). V was shortened by 2 bases and J by 7 bases, with 5 bases between the two germline ends. The CDR3 runs to 12 residues. The CDR3 coding sequence is TGTGCCAGCAGTTACCTCAGCGGGGAGCTGTTTTTT. Protein product: CASSYLSGELFF.

As concerns this clone: Other DNA variants within this sample encode the same CDR3. The chain combines TRBV27 with TRBJ2-7; D ambiguous. Germline lookup yields CDR1 MNHEY and CDR2 SMNVEV (reference sequence). Trimming removed 6 bases at V and 4 bases at J, with 7 bases between. This CDR3 has 11 amino acids. Here the CDR3 DNA reads TGTGCCAGCAGGACAAGTTACGAGCAGTACTTC. It translates to CASRTSYEQYF.

V and J are TRBV27 and TRBJ2-7, with 8 bases identical to TRBD2. J gave up 2 bases and V 0 bases, and 3 bases lay outside the gene matches. The germline V gene encodes CDR1 MNHEY and CDR2 SMNVEV (reference sequence). The CDR3 has 15 amino acids. The CDR3 DNA reads TGTGCCAGCAGTTTATCTAGCGGGGAGACCTACGAGCAGTACTTC. This sequence encodes CASSLSSGETYEQYF.

The chain employs TRBV9 and TRBJ2-5, with 7 bases fitting TRBD1. Germline V lookup: CDR1 SGDLS, CDR2 YYNGEE. J lost 2 bases, V lost 4 bases, and 8 bases had no gene match. The CDR3 sequence is 15 residues long. CDR3 DNA: TGTGCCAGCAGCATCCTTGGGACAGAGCAAGAGACCCAGTACTTC. Amino acids: CASSILGTEQETQYF.

CDR3 amino acids: CASSQVNSKGSYEQYF. The CDR3, as DNA: TGTGCCAGCAGCCAAGTAAATAGCAAAGGGTCCTACGAGCAGTACTTC. The rearrangement links TRBV4-2 to TRBJ2-7; D is ambiguous. Trimming left V 1 base short and J 1 base short, with 14 bases between. This CDR3 has 16 amino acids. Germline CDR1 and CDR2: LGHNA and YNFKEQ.

In the case of this clone: Distinct nucleotide sequences in the sample also encode this CDR3. The chain joins TRBV7-6 to TRBJ1-1; possibly TRBD1 for D (5 bases). CDR1 and CDR2 (germline): SGHVS, FNYEAQ. CDR3 size: 13 residues. Trimming stripped 2 bases from V and 5 bases from J, with 9 bases between. The CDR3 bases are TGTGCCAGCAGCTTACAGGGTTGGACTGAAGCTTTCTTT. Its translation is CASSLQGWTEAFF. Based on the CDR3 plus reference TRBV7-6 and TRBJ1-1, the full variable domain is GAGVSQSPRYKVTKRGQDVALRCDPISGHVSLYWYRQALGQGPEFLTYFNYEAQQDKSGLPNDRFSAERPEGSISTLTIQRTEQRDSAMYRCASSLQGWTEAFFGQGTRLTVV.

With respect to this clone: The sample holds other DNA sequences that translate to the same CDR3. The chain couples TRBV27 to TRBJ1-5; D perhaps matches TRBD1 (6 bases). Germline loops: CDR1 MNHEY, CDR2 SMNVEV (reference sequence). The CDR3 loop spans 13 amino acids. V lost 0 bases to trimming and J lost 7 bases, with 7 bases between them. CDR3 in DNA: TGTGCCAGCAGTTTATCGGGGGGCCAGCCCCAGCATTTT. Residues: CASSLSGGQPQHF.